What follows is one T cell receptor beta chain and its context. Its antigen specificity is not known. Base-call qualities are not available, and no considerably larger clone is one nucleotide away. At diagnosis, tumor, uninvolved tumor-adjacent lung and peripheral blood were collected and then preserved as a mix of FFPE and fresh-frozen material. For TCR repertoire profiling, blood samples were analyzed as peripheral blood mononuclear cells. The source of the sample is a study of T cells in localized non-small cell lung cancer (dated by TCRdb to the early 2020s). As for the study more broadly: T cell repertoires of 200 to 300 early-stage NSCLC patients were analyzed, with tumors being compared against uninvolved tumor-adjacent lungs. The mean age of the NSCLC patients was about 64 years, with 120 to 150 men and 107 women. The cohort was made up of around 240 treatment-naive NSCLC patients whose localized lung tumors had been resected.

The germline V gene yields SGHRS for CDR1 and YFSETQ for CDR2. V lost 7 bases and J lost 3 bases, and the count of bases not matched to a germline gene is 7. The CDR3 runs 14 residues from the cysteine to the phenylalanine. Solely the CDR3 DNA is kept, with 42 bases framed from the first base. Results the study describes overall, beyond this receptor: Of the top 100 tumor clones, a median of around 57 were detected in paired uninvolved adjacent lung; approximately 30 were also among that lung's top 100. Because multi-region sequencing of the tumors was not done, intratumor heterogeneity could not be ruled out. Longer overall survival was associated with higher blood T cell density, whereas shorter survival was associated with higher adjacent-lung clonality. Because of the exploratory design, TCR variables were selected using unadjusted p-values without false-discovery rate correction. Uninvolved tumor-adjacent lung showed the highest T cell clonality, higher than tumor, which suggests more focused antigenic responses in the uninvolved tumor-adjacent lung.

The immunoSEQ Assay was used to sequence TCR beta CDR3 regions from DNA. The source study handled its data this way. To compute T cell density, TCR beta template counts were normalized to usable DNA, which was estimated by amplifying housekeeping genes. Using the preseqR package, richness was estimated by extrapolating to 120,000 templates for tissue samples and 400,000 templates for PBMC samples. Clonality was defined as one minus Pielou's evenness. Differential abundance testing on productive amino-acid clonotypes, with a minimum total count of 5 and an alpha of 0.1, was used to identify tissue-enriched TCRs. Repertoire overlap between compartments was quantified with the Jaccard Index and Morisita Overlap Index. TCR beta CDR3s were clustered by GLIPH together with public tetramer-defined viral CDR3s, and at least three viral sequences plus V-gene enrichment were required for viral motifs. The source is immuneACCESS, and TCRdb retained only in-frame sequences with V and J called. Part of the clones is not carried over; for the studies checked, unresolved V genes explain less than half of this, and the remainder is unexplained. D and trimming come from the DNA, and the V and J calls and clone size come from that table. This sample holds over 50,000 clones; roughly 90% were observed only once. Of the sample, roughly 1.9% is held by the ten largest clones.

This TCR was sampled from a woman between 40 and 69 years old with stage I lung adenocarcinoma. The V and J segments used are TRBV5-1 and TRBJ1-2; 9 central nucleotides agree with TRBD1. The material was peripheral blood, obtained before any cancer treatment. In nucleotides, the sequence is TGCGCCAGCGGGGGGACAGGGCCCTACTATGGCTACACCTTC. This yields the protein CASGGTGPYYGYTF.